Presented here are 2 T cell receptor beta chains from one specimen sequenced in a study of cytomegalovirus exposure and HLA in healthy donors. The PCR contained 60 Vbeta and 13 Jbeta primers. Profiling relied on immunoSEQ multiplex PCR, and the TCRdb table lists in-frame clones only, not all of them. The sample records 100,000 to 150,000 clones, roughly 80% being singletons. Sequencing input: PBMCs. All receptors derive from a woman aged 45-60 years in good health and CMV-seronegative.

The J gene is TRBJ2-7, the V gene TRBV2; TRBD1 is a possible D gene (6 bases). CDR3 length equals 13 residues. Germline V gene data show CDR1 as SNHLY and CDR2 as FYNNEI. V was shortened by 7 bases and J by 2 bases, with 12 bases between the two germline ends. The CDR3 nucleotides read TGTGCCAGCATTCCAGGGGCCACCTACGAGCAGTACTTC. Translating gives CASIPGATYEQYF.

V usage is TRBV29-1 and J usage is TRBJ1-5, with a possible D match to TRBD1 (5 bases). CDR1 is SQVTM and CDR2 is ANQGSEA in the germline V gene. The CDR3 extends over 12 amino acids. V was pared by 6 bases and J by 6 bases, with 12 bases between. Written as DNA, the CDR3 is TGCAGCGTGGGAGGGGAAGGTCAGCCCCAGCATTTT. Its translation is CSVGGEGQPQHF.